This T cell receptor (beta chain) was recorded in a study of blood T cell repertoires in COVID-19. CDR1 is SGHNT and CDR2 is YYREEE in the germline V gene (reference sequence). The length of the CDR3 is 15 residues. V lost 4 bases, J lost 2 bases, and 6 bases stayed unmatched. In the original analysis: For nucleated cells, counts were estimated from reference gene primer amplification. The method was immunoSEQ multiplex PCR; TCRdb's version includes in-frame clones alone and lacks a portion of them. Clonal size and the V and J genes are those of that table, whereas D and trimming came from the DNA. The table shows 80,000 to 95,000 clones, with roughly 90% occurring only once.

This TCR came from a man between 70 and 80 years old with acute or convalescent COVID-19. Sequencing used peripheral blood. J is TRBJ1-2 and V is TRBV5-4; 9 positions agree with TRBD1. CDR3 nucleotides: TGTGCCAGCAGCCCTCCGGGACAGGGAAACTATGGCTACACCTTC. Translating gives CASSPPGQGNYGYTF.